This entry lists 8 T cell receptor beta chains sequenced from one sample in a study of tumor-infiltrating lymphocytes in primary liver carcinoma. From around 18-30 mg of unsorted bulk tissue, DNA and RNA were co-extracted together. Production of TCR beta cDNA used roughly 500 ng total RNA together with a constant-region primer. ARM-PCR was slightly modified, and three nested multiplex PCR rounds with it gave rise to the TCR beta libraries. Forward primers for TRBV1-TRBV30 and a C-beta reverse primer served the first two PCR rounds, at roughly 10 cycles each. MiXCR was run by TCRdb on the multiplex PCR reads, yielding one entry per CDR3 protein. The sample yields about 120,000 distinct CDR3 sequences, roughly 75% seen once. Sequencing was carried out using tumor-adjacent normal liver tissue. The receptor set was obtained from a woman aged 55 to 70 with primary liver carcinoma and hepatitis B virus infection.

Remarks on this clonotype: A read error may produce the germline difference seen at one junction end. The chain employs TRBV11-1 and TRBJ2-7; no clear D gene. The CDR3 has 15 amino acids. The V gene's germline CDR1 is SGHAT and CDR2 FQDESV (reference sequence). The CDR3, as DNA: TGTGCCTGCAGCTTAACAAGGTGGGTTAGCTACGAGCAGTACTTC. Its translation: CACSLTRWVSYEQYF.

This clonotype was counted ten times or more. This chain connects TRBV7-8 to TRBJ1-5; D is unresolved. Trimming removed 2 bases from V and 4 bases from J, with 12 bases in between. This CDR3 comprises 15 residues. Germline V lookup: CDR1 SGHVS, CDR2 FQNEAQ. The CDR3 nucleotides are TGTGCCAGCAGCTTACAGGAAGGTCGGAATCAGCCCCAGCATTTT. Its translation: CASSLQEGRNQPQHF. Complete variable domain (other parts from reference TRBV7-8 and TRBJ1-5): GAGVSQSPRYKVAKRGQDVALRCDPISGHVSLFWYQQALGQGPEFLTYFQNEAQLDKSGLPSDRFFAERPEGSVSTLKIQRTQQEDSAVYLCASSLQEGRNQPQHFGDGTRLSIL.

The chain uses TRBV11-3 and TRBJ1-1; 7 bases match TRBD1. Germline lookup yields CDR1 SGHNT and CDR2 YENEEA. Trimming cost V 11 bases and J 7 bases; bases outside gene matches: 19. CDR3 length: 15 amino acids. The CDR3 bases are TGTGCCGGGAGCCGCCGGACAGGTGGGGTTGGTGAAGCTTTCTTT. Its protein product is CAGSRRTGGVGEAFF.

As to this clonotype: A much larger clone differs by one base, so this may be a read error. V gene TRBV30 combines with J gene TRBJ2-1, with 7 bases identical to TRBD1. The CDR3 totals 15 residues. CDR1 is GTSNPN, CDR2 SVGIG, per germline (reference sequence). The V and J ends lost 5 bases and 3 bases, in that order; junction bases with no gene match: 10. The CDR3 bases are TGTGCCTGGGGTCCACAGGGGAGCATCTACAATGAGCAGTTCTTC. Protein product: CAWGPQGSIYNEQFF. The full variable domain, with the rest looked up from reference TRBV30 and TRBJ2-1, is SQTIHQWPATLVQPVGSPLSLECTVEGTSNPNLYWYRQAAGRGLQLLFYSVGIGQISSEVPQNLSASRPQDRQFILSSKKLLLSDSGFYLCAWGPQGSIYNEQFFGPGTRLTVL.

With regard to this clonotype: This may arise from a read error, as a much more abundant clone is one base away. The rearrangement joins TRBV7-8 to TRBJ2-7; 9 nucleotides agree with TRBD1. Germline-derived CDR1 and CDR2 are SGHVS and FQNEAQ. This CDR3 region has 15 residues. The CDR3 region is CASSPGQGPSYGQYF. CDR3 DNA sequence: TGTGCCAGCAGTCCGGGACAGGGCCCCTCCTACGGGCAGTACTTC.

About this clonotype: Since a much larger clone is just one base distant, this may be a read error. The V and J genes are TRBV7-9 and TRBJ2-2, with 10 bases lining up with TRBD2. The germline gives CDR1 SEHNR, CDR2 FQNEAQ (reference sequence). There are 18 residues in the CDR3. The CDR3 reads CASSFSLAGVENIGELFF. The CDR3, as DNA: TGTGCCAGCAGCTTTTCCCTAGCGGGAGTTGAAAACATCGGGGAGCTGTTTTTT.

The V and J genes are TRBV20-1 and TRBJ2-7; 7 bases match TRBD1. CDR1 DFQATT and CDR2 SNEGSKA come from the germline V gene (reference sequence). CDR3 length equals 15 residues. V lost 0 bases, J lost 2 bases, and 7 bases stayed unmatched. The CDR3: CSARDMAGGTYEQYF. In DNA form, the CDR3 reads TGCAGTGCTAGAGATATGGCAGGGGGTACCTACGAGCAGTACTTC.

This clonotype was detected many times. This may arise from a read error, as a much more abundant clone is one base away. The J gene is TRBJ2-2, the V gene TRBV11-2, with 7 positions matching TRBD1. CDR3 length: 14 amino acids. CDR1 SGHAT and CDR2 FQNNGV come from the germline V gene. The V gene end was trimmed by 5 bases and the J gene end by 8 bases; junction bases not matched to a gene: 8. CDR3 sequence (DNA): TGTGCCAGCAGCAGAAGACAGGGTCTGGGGGAGCTGTTTTTT. Encoded protein: CASSRRQGLGELFF.